This T cell receptor (beta chain) originates from a study of cytomegalovirus exposure and HLA in healthy donors. This PCR relied on a set of 60 Vbeta primers and 13 Jbeta primers. Method: immunoSEQ multiplex PCR; TCRdb's copy keeps in-frame clones and lacks some. Of some 160,000 clones listed, around 80% are singletons. Donors were ostensibly healthy at sampling, although undocumented immune exposures were probable. Germline CDR1 is SGHRS and CDR2 is YFSETQ. CDR3 size: 13 residues. V was shortened by 3 bases and J by 4 bases, with 10 bases between the two germline ends. This clonotype was sampled from a woman under 30 in good health and CMV-seronegative. The gene calls are TRBV5-1 and TRBJ2-5; D is perhaps TRBD2 (5 bases). Material: PBMCs. Here the CDR3 DNA reads TGCGCCAGCAGCTACCGGACTGGAGAGACCCAGTACTTC. This codes for CASSYRTGETQYF.